This T cell receptor beta chain derives from a study of response to subunit inactivated influenza vaccine. Overall study results and limits: Each seasonal influenza vaccination, the authors suggested, recruits few new T cells.

TCRdb called the RT-PCR reads again in MiXCR, with one record for every CDR3 protein. Found here are about 500,000 distinct CDR3 sequences, 15% to 20% of them singletons; the top ten hold around 3%. J was trimmed by 2 bases and V by 0 bases; bases with no gene match: 4. Germline CDR1 reads SGHRS; CDR2 reads YFSETQ. The CDR3 runs 16 residues. This clonotype has a handful of counts. Its cognate antigen is unknown. The material was CD4+ T cells sorted from PBMCs, obtained less than 30 months after vaccination. This TCR was sampled from a man aged 45 to 75 who received an inactivated influenza vaccine. The rearrangement links TRBV5-1 to TRBJ2-2; 7 nucleotides match TRBD1. This CDR3 is CASSLVGTDNTGELFF. The DNA of the CDR3 is TGCGCCAGCAGCTTGGTGGGGACAGATAACACCGGGGAGCTGTTTTTT. The entire variable domain, with the rest obtained from reference TRBV5-1 and TRBJ2-2, is as follows: KAGVTQTPRYLIKTRGQQVTLSCSPISGHRSVSWYQQTPGQGLQFLFEYFSETQRNKGNFPGRFSGRQFSNSRSEMNVSTLELGDSALYLCASSLVGTDNTGELFFGEGSRLTVL.